This T cell receptor (beta chain) was captured by sequencing in a study of blood T cell repertoires in COVID-19. Study-level information: Sample material is recorded as cDNA or gDNA derived from T cells, B-cell-depleted T cells, or PBMCs.

V shed 4 bases and J 4 bases; nucleotides not matched to a gene: 9. The CDR3 totals 14 residues. Germline V gene lookup returns CDR1 SQVTM and CDR2 ANQGSEA. Data came from immunoSEQ multiplex PCR; TCRdb stores just in-frame clones and leaves some out. The repertoire holds approximately 100,000 clones, around 85% seen once, with over 35% in the top ten. Sequencing input: peripheral blood. This TCR derives from an older man with acute or convalescent COVID-19. The chain employs TRBV29-1 and TRBJ1-1; 7 bases agree with TRBD1. The CDR3 DNA follows: TGCAGCGTTGTACAGGGGTTGGTGAGCACTGAAGCTTTCTTT. This gives the protein CSVVQGLVSTEAFF.